These 10 T cell receptor beta chains were sequenced from one sample in a study of cytomegalovirus exposure and HLA in healthy donors. PCR involved 60 Vbeta and 13 Jbeta primers. The method was immunoSEQ multiplex PCR; TCRdb's version includes in-frame clones alone and lacks a portion of them. Here the sample spans about 200,000 clones, 75% to 90% being singletons. The material sequenced was PBMCs. Source of these receptors: a woman aged 30 to 39 in good health and CMV-seronegative.

This clone was seen only once. This sequence joins TRBV14 and TRBJ2-7; D gene unclear. Deletions cut 4 bases from V and 2 bases from J, with 12 bases between. From germline, CDR1 is SGHDN and CDR2 FVKESK. The CDR3 is made up of 14 amino acids. Here the CDR3 DNA reads TGTGCCAGCAGCCCGTCCCGGTTCGCCTACGAGCAGTACTTC. As protein: CASSPSRFAYEQYF.

The gene calls are TRBV7-9 and TRBJ1-1; D possibly corresponds to TRBD1 (6 bases). Trimming left V 6 bases short and J 4 bases short, with 15 bases between. The CDR3 has 14 residues. From germline, CDR1 is SEHNR and CDR2 FQNEAQ (reference sequence). The CDR3 DNA reads as TGTGCCAGCAGTGGGGGGGGGCTCAGCACTGAAGCTTTCTTT. It translates to CASSGGGLSTEAFF.

The V gene is TRBV6-4, the J gene TRBJ2-7; unclear D gene. The CDR3 sequence is 13 residues long. V was cut by 0 bases and J by 5 bases, with 8 bases left in between. CDR1 MRHNA and CDR2 SNTAGT come from the germline V gene. CDR3: CASSDSVGDEQYF. CDR3 in DNA: TGTGCCAGCAGTGACTCGGTCGGTGACGAGCAGTACTTC.

The chain links TRBV28 to TRBJ1-2; weak D call: TRBD1 (6 bases). The CDR3 is made up of 16 amino acids. CDR1 MDHEN and CDR2 SYDVKM come from the germline V gene. The V end lost 3 bases, the J end lost 3 bases, and 17 bases lay between the germline ends. CDR3 amino acids: CASSFQGLGTYYGYTF. CDR3 DNA: TGTGCCAGCAGTTTCCAGGGGCTTGGAACTTACTATGGCTACACCTTC.

J is TRBJ1-1 and V is TRBV28; 7 nucleotides align to TRBD1. The CDR3 covers 12 residues. Germline CDR1 reads MDHEN; CDR2 reads SYDVKM. After removal of 1 base from V and 7 bases from J, the junction contained 0 bases not matched to a gene. CDR3 nucleotides: TGTGCCAGCAGTTTATCAGGGGGTGAAGCTTTCTTT. Its protein is CASSLSGGEAFF.

The chain's CDR3 is CAISEFEEMKKLFF. CDR3 in DNA: TGTGCCATCAGTGAATTCGAGGAAATGAAGAAACTGTTTTTT. The V call is TRBV10-3, the J call TRBJ1-4; D is unresolved. The germline V gene encodes CDR1 ENHRY and CDR2 SYGVKD. The CDR3 is 14 residues long. Trimming cost V 3 bases and J 11 bases, with 16 bases left between them.

The V gene is TRBV7-2, the J gene TRBJ1-5; no reliable D call. This CDR3 comprises 14 residues. The V gene's germline CDR1 is SGHTA and CDR2 FQGNSA. V was pared by 4 bases and J by 3 bases, with 10 bases between. CDR3 protein: CASSSADFNQPQHF. CDR3 bases: TGTGCCAGCAGCTCAGCCGACTTCAATCAGCCCCAGCATTTT.

The chain carries TRBV27 and TRBJ2-7; D unresolved. The V gene lost 5 bases and the J gene lost 7 bases, with 15 bases spanning the gap. This CDR3 has 13 amino acids. CDR1 is MNHEY, CDR2 SMNVEV, per germline (reference sequence). The CDR3 nucleotides read TGTGCCAGCAGTCCCCCGGCGGCGAGGGAGCAGTACTTC. Protein sequence: CASSPPAAREQYF.

The genes are TRBV5-1 and TRBJ1-2, with D tentatively TRBD1 (6 bases). Germline loops: CDR1 SGHRS, CDR2 YFSETQ. This CDR3 region has 13 residues. V dropped 4 bases and J dropped 4 bases, with 11 bases sitting between them. In nucleotides, the CDR3 is TGCGCCAGCAGCGCCTTAGGGGGCTATGGCTACACCTTC. This codes for CASSALGGYGYTF.

In regard to this clone: Compared with germline, one end of the junction differs, possibly owing to a read error. The genes are TRBV7-9 and TRBJ2-1; D is unresolved. The CDR3 contains 14 residues. Per germline, CDR1 SEHNR and CDR2 FQNEAQ (reference sequence). The CDR3 loop is CASSFHNSDNEQFF. The CDR3 DNA sequence: TGTGCCAGCAGCTTTCATAACTCCGACAATGAGCAGTTCTTC. Filled out from reference TRBV7-9 and TRBJ2-1, the complete variable domain reads DTGVSQNPRHKITKRGQNVTFRCDPISEHNRLYWYRQTLGQGPEFLTYFQNEAQLEKSRLLSDRFSAERPKGSFSTLEIQRTEQGDSAMYLCASSFHNSDNEQFFGPGTRLTVL.